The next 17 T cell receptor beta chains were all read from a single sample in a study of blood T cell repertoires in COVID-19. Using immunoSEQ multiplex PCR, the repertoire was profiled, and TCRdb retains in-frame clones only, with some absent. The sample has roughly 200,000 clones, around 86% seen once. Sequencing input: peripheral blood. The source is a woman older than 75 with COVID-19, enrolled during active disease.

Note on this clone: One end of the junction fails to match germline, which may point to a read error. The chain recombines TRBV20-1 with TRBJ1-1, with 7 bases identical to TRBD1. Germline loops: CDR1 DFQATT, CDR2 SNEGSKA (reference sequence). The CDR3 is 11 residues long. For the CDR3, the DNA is TGCAGTGCCGCTCCAGGGGGTCACCTCCTTTTT. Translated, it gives CSAAPGGHLLF.

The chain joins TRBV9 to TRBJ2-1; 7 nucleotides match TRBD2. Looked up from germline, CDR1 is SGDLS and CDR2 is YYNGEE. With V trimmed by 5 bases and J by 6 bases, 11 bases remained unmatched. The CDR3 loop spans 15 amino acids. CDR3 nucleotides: TGTGCCAGCAGAAGGGACTACGCTTCAGGCAATGAGCAGTTCTTC. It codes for CASRRDYASGNEQFF. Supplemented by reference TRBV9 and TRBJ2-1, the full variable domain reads DSGVTQTPKHLITATGQRVTLRCSPRSGDLSVYWYQQSLDQGLQFLIQYYNGEERAKGNILERFSAQQFPDLHSELNLSSLELGDSALYFCASRRDYASGNEQFFGPGTRLTVL.

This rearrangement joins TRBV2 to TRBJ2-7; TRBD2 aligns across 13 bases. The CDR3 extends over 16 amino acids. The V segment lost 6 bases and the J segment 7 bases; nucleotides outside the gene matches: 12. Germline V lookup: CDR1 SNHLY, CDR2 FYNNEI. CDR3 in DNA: TGTGCCAGCAGGGAAAGGTCGGGGACTAGCGGGATTGAGCAGTACTTC. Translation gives CASRERSGTSGIEQYF.

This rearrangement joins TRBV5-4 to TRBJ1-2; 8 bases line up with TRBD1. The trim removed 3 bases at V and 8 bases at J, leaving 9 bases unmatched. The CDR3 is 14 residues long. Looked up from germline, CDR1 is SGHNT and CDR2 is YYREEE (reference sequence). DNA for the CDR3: TGTGCCAGCAGCTGGACAGGGTCAATTGGCGGCTACACCTTC. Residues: CASSWTGSIGGYTF.

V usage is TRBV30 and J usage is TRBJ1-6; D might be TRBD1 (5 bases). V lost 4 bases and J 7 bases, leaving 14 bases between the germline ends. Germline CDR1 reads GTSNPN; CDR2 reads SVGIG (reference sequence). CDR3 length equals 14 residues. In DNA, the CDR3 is TGTGCCTGGAACGCGGGGACGGCCAATTCACCCCTCCACTTT. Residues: CAWNAGTANSPLHF.

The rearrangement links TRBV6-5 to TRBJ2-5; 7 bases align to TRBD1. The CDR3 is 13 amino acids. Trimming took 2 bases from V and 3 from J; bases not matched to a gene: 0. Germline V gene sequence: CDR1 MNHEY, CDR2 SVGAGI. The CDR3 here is CASSYGTEETQYF. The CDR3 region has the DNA TGTGCCAGCAGTTACGGGACAGAAGAGACCCAGTACTTC.

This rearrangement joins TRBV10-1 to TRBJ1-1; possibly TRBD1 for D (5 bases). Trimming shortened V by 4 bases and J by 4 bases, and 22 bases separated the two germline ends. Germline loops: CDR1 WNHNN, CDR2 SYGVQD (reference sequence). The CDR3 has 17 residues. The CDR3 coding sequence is TGCGCCAGCAGTGCCGCCGAAGTTAAAGGGGCATGCACTGAAGCTTTCTTT. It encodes CASSAAEVKGACTEAFF.

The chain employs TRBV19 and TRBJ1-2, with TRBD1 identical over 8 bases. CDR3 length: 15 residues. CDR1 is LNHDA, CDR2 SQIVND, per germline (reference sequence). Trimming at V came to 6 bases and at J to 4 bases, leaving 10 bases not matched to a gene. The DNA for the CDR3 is TGTGCCAGTAGCCAAGGCGACAGGGGAGGCTATGGCTACACCTTC. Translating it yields CASSQGDRGGYGYTF.

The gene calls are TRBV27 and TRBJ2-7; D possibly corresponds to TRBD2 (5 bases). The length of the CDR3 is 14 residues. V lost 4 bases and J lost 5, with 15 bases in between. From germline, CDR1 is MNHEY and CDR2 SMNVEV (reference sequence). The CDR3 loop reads CASSYREGPHEQYF. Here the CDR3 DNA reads TGTGCCAGCAGTTATCGCGAGGGCCCCCACGAGCAGTACTTC.

In DNA form, the CDR3 reads TGTGCCAGCACCCGGGGAACCGACTATGGCTACACCTTC. This codes for CASTRGTDYGYTF. This chain connects TRBV6-5 to TRBJ1-2; D is uncertain. The germline V gene encodes CDR1 MNHEY and CDR2 SVGAGI. CDR3 size: 13 residues. Trimming pared 7 bases from V and 3 bases from J, leaving 12 bases between.

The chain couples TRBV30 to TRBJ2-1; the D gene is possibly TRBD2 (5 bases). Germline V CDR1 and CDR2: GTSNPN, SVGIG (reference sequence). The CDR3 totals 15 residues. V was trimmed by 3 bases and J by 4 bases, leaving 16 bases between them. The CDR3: CAWRSTSRQYNEQFF. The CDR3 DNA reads TGTGCCTGGAGGAGTACTAGTCGACAATACAATGAGCAGTTCTTC.

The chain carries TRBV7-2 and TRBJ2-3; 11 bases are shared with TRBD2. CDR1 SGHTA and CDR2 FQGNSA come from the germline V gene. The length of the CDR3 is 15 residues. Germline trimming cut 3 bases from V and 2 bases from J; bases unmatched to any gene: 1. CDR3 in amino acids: CASSFSGRATDTQYF. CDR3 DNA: TGTGCCAGCAGCTTTAGCGGGAGGGCCACAGATACGCAGTATTTT.

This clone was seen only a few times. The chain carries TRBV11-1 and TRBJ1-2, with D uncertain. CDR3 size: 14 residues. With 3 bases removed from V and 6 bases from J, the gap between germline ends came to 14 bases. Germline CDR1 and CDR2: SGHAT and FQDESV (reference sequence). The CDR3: CASSLGGGPDGYTF. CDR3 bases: TGTGCCAGCAGCTTGGGAGGCGGGCCGGATGGCTACACCTTC.

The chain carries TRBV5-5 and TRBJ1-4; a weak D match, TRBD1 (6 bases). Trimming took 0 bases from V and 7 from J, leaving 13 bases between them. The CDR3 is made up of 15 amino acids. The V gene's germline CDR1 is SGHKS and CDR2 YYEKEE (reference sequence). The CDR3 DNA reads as TGTGCCAGCAGCTTGGCGGAAGGGGGACGTGAAAAACTGTTTTTT. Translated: CASSLAEGGREKLFF. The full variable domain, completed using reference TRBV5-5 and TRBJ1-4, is DAGVTQSPTHLIKTRGQQVTLRCSPISGHKSVSWYQQVLGQGPQFIFQYYEKEERGRGNFPDRFSARQFPNYSSELNVNALLLGDSALYLCASSLAEGGREKLFFGSGTQLSVL.

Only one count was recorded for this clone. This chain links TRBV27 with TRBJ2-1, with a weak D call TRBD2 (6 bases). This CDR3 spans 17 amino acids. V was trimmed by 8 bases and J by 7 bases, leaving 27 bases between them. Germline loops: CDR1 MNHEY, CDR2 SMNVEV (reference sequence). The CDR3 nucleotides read TGTGCCAGCCGCTCCCCCCTCCGGGACTTAGGTGGAAATGAGCAGTTCTTC. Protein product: CASRSPLRDLGGNEQFF.

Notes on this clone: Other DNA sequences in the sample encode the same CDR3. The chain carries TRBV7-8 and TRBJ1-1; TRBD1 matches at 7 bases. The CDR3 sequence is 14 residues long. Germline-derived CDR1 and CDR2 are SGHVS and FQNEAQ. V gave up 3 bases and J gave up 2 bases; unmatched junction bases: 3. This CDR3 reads CASSLGQLNTEAFF. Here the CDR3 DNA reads TGTGCCAGCAGCTTGGGACAGCTAAACACTGAAGCTTTCTTT.

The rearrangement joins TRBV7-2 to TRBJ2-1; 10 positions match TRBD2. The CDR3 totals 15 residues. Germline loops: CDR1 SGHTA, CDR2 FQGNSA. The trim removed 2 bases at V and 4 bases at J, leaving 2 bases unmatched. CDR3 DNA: TGTGCCAGCAGCTTAAGCGGGAGGGGTTACAATGAGCAGTTCTTC. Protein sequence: CASSLSGRGYNEQFF. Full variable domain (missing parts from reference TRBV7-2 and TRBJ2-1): GAGVSQSPSNKVTEKGKDVELRCDPISGHTALYWYRQSLGQGLEFLIYFQGNSAPDKSGLPSDRFSAERTGGSVSTLTIQRTQQEDSAVYLCASSLSGRGYNEQFFGPGTRLTVL.